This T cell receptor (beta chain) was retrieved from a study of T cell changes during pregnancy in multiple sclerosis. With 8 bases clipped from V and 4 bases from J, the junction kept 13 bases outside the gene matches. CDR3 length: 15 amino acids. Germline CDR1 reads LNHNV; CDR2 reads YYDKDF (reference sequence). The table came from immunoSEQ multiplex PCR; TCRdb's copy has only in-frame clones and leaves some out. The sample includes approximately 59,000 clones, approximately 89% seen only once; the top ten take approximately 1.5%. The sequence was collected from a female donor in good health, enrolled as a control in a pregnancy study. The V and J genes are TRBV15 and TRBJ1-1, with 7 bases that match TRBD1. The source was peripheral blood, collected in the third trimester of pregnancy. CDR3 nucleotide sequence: TGTGCCACCCAGATGATATTTGGACAGGCCACTGAAGCTTTCTTT. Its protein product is CATQMIFGQATEAFF.